Each of the 5 T cell receptor beta chains below was sequenced from the same sample in a study of blood T cell repertoires in COVID-19. The repertoire was sequenced with immunoSEQ multiplex PCR; TCRdb's copy has only in-frame clones and lacks some. In the table there are 150,000 to 200,000 clones, 65% to 90% of which are singletons. Material: peripheral blood. The receptors come from a man in his forties or fifties with active or convalescent COVID-19.

The V gene is TRBV19, the J gene TRBJ2-5; D gene unclear. Germline V gene sequence: CDR1 LNHDA, CDR2 SQIVND (reference sequence). Trimming pared 4 bases from V and 1 base from J, leaving 7 bases between. The CDR3 is 13 residues long. The CDR3 here is CASSSYSQETQYF. CDR3 bases: TGTGCCAGTAGTAGTTATTCCCAAGAGACCCAGTACTTC.

The gene calls are TRBV19 and TRBJ2-7; 11 nucleotides align to TRBD2. The trim removed 6 bases at V and 1 base at J, leaving 5 bases unmatched. CDR1 is LNHDA, CDR2 SQIVND, per germline (reference sequence). The CDR3 extends over 15 amino acids. As DNA, the CDR3 is TGTGCCAGTAGCCCACTAGCGGGAGTTTCCTACGAGCAGTACTTC. It encodes CASSPLAGVSYEQYF. Full variable domain (outside the CDR3, taken from reference TRBV19 and TRBJ2-7): DGGITQSPKYLFRKEGQNVTLSCEQNLNHDAMYWYRQDPGQGLRLIYYSQIVNDFQKGDIAEGYSVSREKKESFPLTVTSAQKNPTAFYLCASSPLAGVSYEQYFGPGTRLTVT.

The chain joins TRBV9 to TRBJ1-1, with 10 bases fitting TRBD1. There are 15 residues in the CDR3. Trimming removed 7 bases from V and 2 bases from J; junction bases left unmatched: 8. Germline loops: CDR1 SGDLS, CDR2 YYNGEE. CDR3 residues: CASAFGTGENTEAFF. The CDR3 DNA reads as TGTGCCAGCGCATTCGGGACAGGGGAAAACACTGAAGCTTTCTTT.

This chain links TRBV12-3 or TRBV12-4 with TRBJ2-3; D may be TRBD1 (6 bases). The CDR3 runs 12 residues. V lost 8 bases to trimming and J lost 7 bases, with 13 bases between them. The CDR3 nucleotides read TGTGCCAGCCGCACAGGGTTACATACGCAGTATTTT. Translating it yields CASRTGLHTQYF.

The chain employs TRBV5-4 and TRBJ2-1, with a weak D call TRBD2 (6 bases). The CDR3 is 16 amino acids. Per germline, CDR1 SGHNT and CDR2 YYREEE (reference sequence). V was cut by 4 bases and J by 3 bases, with 17 bases left in between. CDR3 nucleotides: TGTGCCAGCAGCGACCGTCTAGCGAAAGGCTACAATGAGCAGTTCTTC. It yields the protein CASSDRLAKGYNEQFF.